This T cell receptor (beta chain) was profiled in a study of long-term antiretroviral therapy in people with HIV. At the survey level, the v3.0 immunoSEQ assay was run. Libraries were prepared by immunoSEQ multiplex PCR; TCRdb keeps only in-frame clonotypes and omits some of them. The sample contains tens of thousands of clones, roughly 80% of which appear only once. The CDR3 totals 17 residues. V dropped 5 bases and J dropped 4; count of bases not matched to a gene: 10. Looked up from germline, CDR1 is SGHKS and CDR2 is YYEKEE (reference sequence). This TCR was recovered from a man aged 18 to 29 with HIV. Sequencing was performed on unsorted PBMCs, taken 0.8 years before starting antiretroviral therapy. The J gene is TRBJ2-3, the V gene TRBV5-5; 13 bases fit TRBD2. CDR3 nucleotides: TGTGCCAGCAGTCGTAATCCCGGGACTAGCGGGGCAGATACGCAGTATTTT. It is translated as CASSRNPGTSGADTQYF.